Sequencing of this T cell receptor (beta chain) was carried out in a study of T-cell reconstitution after alpha-beta-depleted transplantation in children. Regarding the study as a whole: Once a year had passed after transplant, T-cell counts and diversity came mostly from newly produced T cells.

Unique molecular identifiers were incorporated during preparation of the TCRbeta library. TCRdb called the PCR reads again in MiXCR, with one record for every CDR3 protein. Among 400,000 to 450,000 distinct CDR3 sequences, 43% were seen once, and the ten largest hold 27%. The sample holds many counts of this clonotype. Its target is not known. Germline V gene sequence: CDR1 SEHNR, CDR2 FQNEAQ (reference sequence). The CDR3 consists of 16 residues. Trimming removed 5 bases from V and 5 bases from J; junction bases left unmatched: 8. The origin of this receptor is a girl aged 2 to 10 with aplastic anemia, due to receive a stem cell transplant. Here the sequenced sample was PBMCs, taken before TCRalphabeta/CD19-depleted stem cell transplant. The rearrangement uses TRBV7-9 and TRBJ2-3; 12 bases agree with TRBD2. CDR3 loop: CASSRRLAGVKDTQYF. The CDR3 DNA sequence: TGTGCCAGCAGCCGTCGACTAGCGGGAGTGAAAGATACGCAGTATTTT.